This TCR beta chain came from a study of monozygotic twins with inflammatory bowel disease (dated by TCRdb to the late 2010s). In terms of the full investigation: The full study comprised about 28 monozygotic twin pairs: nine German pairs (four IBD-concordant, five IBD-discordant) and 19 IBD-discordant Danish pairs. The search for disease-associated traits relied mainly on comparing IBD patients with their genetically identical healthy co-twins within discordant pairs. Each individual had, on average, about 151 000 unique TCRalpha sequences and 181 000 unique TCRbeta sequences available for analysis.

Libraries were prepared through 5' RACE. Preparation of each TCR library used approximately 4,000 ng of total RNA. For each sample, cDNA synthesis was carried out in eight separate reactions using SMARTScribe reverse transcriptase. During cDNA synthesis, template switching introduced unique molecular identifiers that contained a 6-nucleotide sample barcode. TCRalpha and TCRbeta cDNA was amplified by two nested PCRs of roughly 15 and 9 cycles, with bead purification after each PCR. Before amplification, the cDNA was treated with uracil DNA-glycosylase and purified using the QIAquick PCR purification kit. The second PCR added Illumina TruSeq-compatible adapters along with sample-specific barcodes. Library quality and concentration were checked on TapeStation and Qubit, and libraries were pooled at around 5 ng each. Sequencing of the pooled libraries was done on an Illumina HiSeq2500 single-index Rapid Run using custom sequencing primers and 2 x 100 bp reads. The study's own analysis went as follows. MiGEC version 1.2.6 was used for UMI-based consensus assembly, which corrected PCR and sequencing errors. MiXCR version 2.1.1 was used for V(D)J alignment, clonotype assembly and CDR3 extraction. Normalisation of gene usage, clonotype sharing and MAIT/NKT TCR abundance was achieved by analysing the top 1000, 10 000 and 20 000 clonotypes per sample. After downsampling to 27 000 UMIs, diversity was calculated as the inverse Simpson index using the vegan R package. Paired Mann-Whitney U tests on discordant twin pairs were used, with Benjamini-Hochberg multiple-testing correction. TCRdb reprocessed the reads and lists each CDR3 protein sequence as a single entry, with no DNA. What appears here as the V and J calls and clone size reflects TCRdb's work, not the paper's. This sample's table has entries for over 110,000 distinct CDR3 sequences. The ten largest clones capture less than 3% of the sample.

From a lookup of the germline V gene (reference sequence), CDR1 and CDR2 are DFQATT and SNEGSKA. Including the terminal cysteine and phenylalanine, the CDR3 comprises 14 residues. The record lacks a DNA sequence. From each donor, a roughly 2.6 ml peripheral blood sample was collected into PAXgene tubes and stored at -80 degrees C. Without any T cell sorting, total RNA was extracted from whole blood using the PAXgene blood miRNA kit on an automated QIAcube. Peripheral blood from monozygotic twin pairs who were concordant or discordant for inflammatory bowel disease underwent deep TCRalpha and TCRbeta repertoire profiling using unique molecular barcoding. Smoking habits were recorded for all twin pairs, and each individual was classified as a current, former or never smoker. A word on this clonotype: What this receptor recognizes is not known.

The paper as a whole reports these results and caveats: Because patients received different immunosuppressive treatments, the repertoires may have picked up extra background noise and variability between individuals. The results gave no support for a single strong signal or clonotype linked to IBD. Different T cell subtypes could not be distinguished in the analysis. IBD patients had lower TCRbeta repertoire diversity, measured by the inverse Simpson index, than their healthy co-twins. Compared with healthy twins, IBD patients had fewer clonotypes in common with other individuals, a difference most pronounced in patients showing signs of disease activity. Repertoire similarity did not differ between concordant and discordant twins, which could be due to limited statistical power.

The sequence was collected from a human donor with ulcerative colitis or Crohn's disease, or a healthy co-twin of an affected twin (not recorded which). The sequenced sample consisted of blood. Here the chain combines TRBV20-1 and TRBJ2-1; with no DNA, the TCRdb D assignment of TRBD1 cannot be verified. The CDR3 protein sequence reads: CSANPRQGRNEQFF.